This T cell receptor (beta chain) derives from a study of blood T cell repertoires in COVID-19. Cohorts were determined from participant-reported clinical history. V trimming: 0 bases; J trimming: 2 bases; junction bases outside the gene matches: 0. Germline-derived CDR1 and CDR2 are LNHNV and YYDKDF (reference sequence). This CDR3 comprises 15 residues. In the authors' methods: Amplified reference gene primers provided the basis for estimating nucleated cell counts. Only in-frame clones appear in the TCRdb table, and some are missing; sequencing was by immunoSEQ multiplex PCR. That table is the source of V, J and clone size, and D and trimming were worked out from the DNA. This sample carries over 150,000 clones, around 85% of them seen once, and the ten largest clones take roughly 3.2%.

This chain links TRBV15 with TRBJ2-1, with 8 bases lining up with TRBD2. The TCR sequence derives from a woman younger than 45 who had recovered from COVID-19. The sequenced sample consisted of PBMCs or T cells enriched from blood (not recorded which). For the CDR3, the DNA is TGTGCCACCAGCAGAGACGGGAGGGCCTACAATGAGCAGTTCTTC. It codes for CATSRDGRAYNEQFF.